The T cell receptor beta chain described here comes from a study of shared clonotypes between healthy human individuals. V lost 6 bases and J lost 4; bases outside the gene matches: 7. Germline V gene lookup returns CDR1 MNHNS and CDR2 SASEGT. CDR3 length equals 15 residues. Terminally differentiated effector memory CD45RA+ cells were left out of the naive CD8 fraction, which was CD45RO-negative and positively selected for CCR7. Authors' processing steps: With immunoSEQ giving junction-only sequences and no quality scores, filtering differed. Some clones are missing from TCRdb's copy, which holds only in-frame ones; the method was immunoSEQ multiplex PCR. Clone size and the V and J calls come from that table; the DNA yielded D and trimming. The table has more than 500,000 clones, approximately 95% seen once; the top ten hold 0.11%.

The V call is TRBV6-1, the J call TRBJ2-1, with 9 bases matching TRBD2. Sequenced sample: naive CD8+ T cells sorted from blood. The sequence was collected from a woman younger than 45 in good health. Written as DNA, the CDR3 is TGTGCCAGCAGAGGACTAGCGAGAGAATACAATGAGCAGTTCTTC. This encodes CASRGLAREYNEQFF.